Listed here are 18 T cell receptor beta chains from one sample, sequenced in a study of identical twins. TCRdb called the 5' RACE reads again in MiXCR, with one record for every CDR3 protein. The sample includes 300,000 to 400,000 distinct CDR3 sequences, roughly an eighth of them seen just once. A further study also used this sample, focusing on yellow fever vaccine responses in identical twins.

Specimen: CD8+ T cells sorted from blood. The receptor set was obtained from a woman under 30 in good health.

The chain links TRBV11-2 to TRBJ2-1; D is unclear. Germline V CDR1 and CDR2: SGHAT, FQNNGV. The V gene lost 7 bases and the J gene lost 5 bases, with 9 bases spanning the gap. This CDR3 is 12 amino acids long. The CDR3 DNA sequence: TGTGCCAGCACAAATACCCACAATGAGCAGTTCTTC. Protein sequence: CASTNTHNEQFF. Looking up the rest from reference TRBV11-2 and TRBJ2-1 gives the full variable domain: EAGVAQSPRYKIIEKRQSVAFWCNPISGHATLYWYQQILGQGPKLLIQFQNNGVVDDSQLPKDRFSAERLKGVDSTLKIQPAKLEDSAVYLCASTNTHNEQFFGPGTRLTVL.

There are many counts of this clonotype. This rearrangement joins TRBV5-1 to TRBJ2-3; the D gene is possibly TRBD2 (5 bases). The length of the CDR3 is 16 residues. The V and J ends lost 4 bases and 6 bases respectively, with 21 bases between them. Germline CDR1 SGHRS, CDR2 YFSETQ. The CDR3 sequence: CASSLRGREIVDTQYF. The CDR3 DNA sequence: TGCGCCAGCAGCCTGCGAGGACGGGAAATCGTGGATACGCAGTATTTT.

The chain is built from TRBV20-1 and TRBJ1-2; D not certain. CDR1 and CDR2 from the germline V gene are DFQATT and SNEGSKA (reference sequence). There are 11 residues in the CDR3. Deletions cut 4 bases from V and 4 bases from J, with 7 bases between. In DNA, the CDR3 is TGCAGTGCTAACCCCAGCTATGGCTACACCTTC. Translation: CSANPSYGYTF.

This clonotype came up many times. This chain connects TRBV3-1 to TRBJ2-1, with D possibly TRBD2 on 6 matching bases. V lost 2 bases to trimming and J lost 3 bases, with 14 bases between them. Germline V gives CDR1 LGHDT, CDR2 YNNKEL (reference sequence). CDR3 length equals 16 residues. In DNA, the CDR3 is TGTGCCAGCAGCCAACCTTGGGGCGGGATCTACAATGAGCAGTTCTTC. Protein sequence: CASSQPWGGIYNEQFF.

On this clonotype: Compared with germline, one end of the junction differs, possibly owing to a read error. The V gene is TRBV6-1, the J gene TRBJ2-1; D ambiguous. The length of the CDR3 is 15 residues. Germline V lookup: CDR1 MNHNS, CDR2 SASEGT. The CDR3 DNA sequence: TGTGCCAGCAGTCCACCTTTGAGCGCCTACTATGAGCAGTTCTTC. Translation gives CASSPPLSAYYEQFF.

This clonotype has more than one count but fewer than ten. The chain employs TRBV29-1 and TRBJ2-6; D not resolved. There are 16 residues in the CDR3. CDR1 and CDR2 (germline): SQVTM, ANQGSEA. The ends were cut back, 0 bases at V and 2 bases at J, with 11 bases in the middle. For the CDR3, the DNA is TGCAGCGTTGAAGATCGCAGCGATACTGGGGCCAACGTCCTGACTTTC. It yields the protein CSVEDRSDTGANVLTF.

The table lists this clonotype with many counts. The chain couples TRBV7-9 to TRBJ2-2; 9 bases fit TRBD1. The trim removed 5 bases at V and 4 bases at J, leaving 8 bases unmatched. Germline CDR1 is SEHNR and CDR2 is FQNEAQ (reference sequence). The CDR3 runs to 16 residues. CDR3 sequence: CASSPPDRGPTGELFF. DNA for the CDR3: TGTGCCAGCAGCCCCCCGGACAGGGGACCCACCGGGGAGCTGTTTTTT.

The chain is built from TRBV27 and TRBJ2-7; D unresolved. Trimming removed 3 bases from V and 3 bases from J, with 12 bases in between. Germline loops: CDR1 MNHEY, CDR2 SMNVEV (reference sequence). The CDR3 runs 14 residues. The CDR3 is CASSFGRTDYEQYF. The CDR3 DNA reads TGTGCCAGCAGTTTTGGGCGGACGGACTACGAGCAGTACTTC.

There are a few counts of this clonotype. The chain combines TRBV20-1 with TRBJ2-1; D not resolved. Deletions cut 0 bases from V and 1 base from J, with 13 bases between. This CDR3 contains 16 residues. CDR1 and CDR2 from the germline V gene are DFQATT and SNEGSKA (reference sequence). The CDR3 region is CSARDFVAASYNEQFF. CDR3 in DNA: TGCAGTGCTAGAGATTTCGTAGCCGCTTCCTACAATGAGCAGTTCTTC.

This clonotype occurred once. The V call is TRBV3-1, the J call TRBJ2-1; D not certain. The V gene lost 11 bases and the J gene lost 4 bases, with 21 bases spanning the gap. Germline CDR1 and CDR2: LGHDT and YNNKEL (reference sequence). The CDR3 is 15 residues long. CDR3 nucleotide sequence: TGTGCCTGCTCCCAAGATTCCGGGTCATACAATGAGCAGTTCTTC. It encodes CACSQDSGSYNEQFF.

This chain connects TRBV6-5 to TRBJ2-7, with 8 positions matching TRBD2. Trimming removed 4 bases from V and 1 base from J; junction bases left unmatched: 6. This CDR3 spans 15 amino acids. In germline, CDR1 is MNHEY, CDR2 SVGAGI. The CDR3 DNA is TGTGCCAGCAGTTTTTCCAGCGGGAGTTCCTACGAGCAGTACTTC. Amino acid sequence: CASSFSSGSSYEQYF.

This clonotype was found many times. The J gene is TRBJ2-1, the V gene TRBV29-1, with 10 bases that match TRBD1. From germline, CDR1 is SQVTM and CDR2 ANQGSEA. V lost 1 base to trimming and J lost 4 bases; unmatched junction nucleotides: 1. The CDR3 has 14 amino acids. The CDR3 nucleotides read TGCAGCGTTGAAGGGACAGGGGGATACAATGAGCAGTTCTTC. Protein sequence: CSVEGTGGYNEQFF.

This sequence joins TRBV3-1 and TRBJ2-2; the match to TRBD2 covers 15 bases. With 5 bases clipped from V and 4 bases from J, the junction kept 11 bases outside the gene matches. The germline V gene encodes CDR1 LGHDT and CDR2 YNNKEL (reference sequence). The CDR3 runs 19 residues. The CDR3 is CASSEPQRTSGGVTGELFF. DNA for the CDR3: TGTGCCAGCAGCGAACCCCAACGGACTAGCGGGGGGGTCACCGGGGAGCTGTTTTTT. Full variable domain (missing parts from reference TRBV3-1 and TRBJ2-2): DTAVSQTPKYLVTQMGNDKSIKCEQNLGHDTMYWYKQDSKKFLKIMFSYNNKELIINETVPNRFSPKSPDKAHLNLHINSLELGDSAVYFCASSEPQRTSGGVTGELFFGEGSRLTVL.

A word on this clonotype: One end of the junction varies from germline; a read error may be responsible. This sequence joins TRBV27 and TRBJ1-6, with 8 bases aligning to TRBD1. Per germline, CDR1 MNHEY and CDR2 SMNVEV (reference sequence). This CDR3 has 17 amino acids. Written as DNA, the CDR3 is TGTGCCAGCAGTATCGACAGGGGTAGAACCTATAGTTCACCCCTCCACTTT. As protein: CASSIDRGRTYSSPLHF.

The chain combines TRBV24-1 with TRBJ2-3; perhaps D is TRBD1 or TRBD2 (5 bases each). The CDR3 runs to 18 residues. In germline, CDR1 is KGHDR, CDR2 SFDVKD. Trimming took 3 bases from V and 2 from J, leaving 20 bases between them. The CDR3 spells CATSDPEGRWGSTDTQYF. Here the CDR3 DNA reads TGTGCCACCAGTGATCCTGAGGGACGGTGGGGGTCCACAGATACGCAGTATTTT.

The chain has TRBV20-1 and TRBJ2-5; unclear D gene. Germline V gene lookup returns CDR1 DFQATT and CDR2 SNEGSKA (reference sequence). The CDR3 contains 16 residues. V was cut by 0 bases and J by 5 bases, with 19 bases left in between. The CDR3 DNA reads TGCAGTGCTAGAGATCCATGGGCCGACCTTGTTGAGACCCAGTACTTC. This gives the protein CSARDPWADLVETQYF.

The chain recombines TRBV4-1 with TRBJ2-7, with TRBD2 matching 9 bases. The CDR3 length is 15 residues. Germline CDR1 is MGHRA and CDR2 is YSYEKL. The V segment lost 1 base and the J segment 3 bases; nucleotides outside the gene matches: 4. The CDR3 nucleotides read TGCGCCAGCAGCCAAGTAGTAGCGGGAGACTACGAGCAGTACTTC. It translates to CASSQVVAGDYEQYF.

This clonotype was detected a few times. The V call is TRBV4-2, the J call TRBJ2-5; the match to TRBD2 covers 11 bases. With V trimmed by 4 bases and J by 5 bases, 9 bases remained unmatched. CDR3 length equals 16 residues. Germline CDR1 LGHNA, CDR2 YNFKEQ. The chain's CDR3 is CASSRETSGNLETQYF. The DNA of the CDR3 is TGTGCCAGCAGCCGAGAGACTAGCGGGAATCTGGAGACCCAGTACTTC.